The next 15 T cell receptor beta chains were all read from a single sample in a study of regulatory T cells in long-lasting Graves disease. Researchers made TCR beta libraries by using iRepertoire HTBI primers and running Arm-PCR on CDR3 regions. Via MiXCR, TCRdb re-called the multiplex PCR reads, giving one row per CDR3 protein. The data contain approximately 390,000 distinct CDR3 sequences, roughly 17% of them singletons. The sample's time point: newly diagnosed GD, antithyroid drugs for less than 3 months. PBMCs provided the RNA from which the TCR library was made. These same data were also listed under a study on T cells in Graves' hyperthyroidism and ophthalmopathy.

The sample was peripheral blood mononuclear cells (PBMCs), taken at new diagnosis, from a patient treated with antithyroid drugs. The receptors were sampled from a woman under 30 with Graves disease.

This clonotype came up a few times. The chain links TRBV6-5 to TRBJ1-2; D perhaps matches TRBD1 (6 bases). The CDR3 runs to 14 residues. V lost 1 base and J lost 8, with 14 bases in between. Germline V CDR1 and CDR2: MNHEY, SVGAGI. CDR3 sequence reads: CASSYLSGVKGYTF. CDR3 DNA sequence: TGTGCCAGCAGTTACTTATCAGGGGTAAAAGGCTACACCTTC.

This clonotype was observed at least ten times. The rearrangement joins TRBV9 to TRBJ1-3; D not certain. Per germline, CDR1 SGDLS and CDR2 YYNGEE. This CDR3 has 17 residues. V dropped 0 bases and J dropped 4 bases, with 17 bases sitting between them. CDR3 in DNA: TGTGCCAGCAGCGTAGAGGGAGCCATATTGCCCGGAAACACCATATATTTT. It codes for CASSVEGAILPGNTIYF.

This chain joins TRBV7-2 and TRBJ1-5; 8 nucleotides match TRBD1. The last part of the DNA fits TRBJ2-3 better; the J call may be wrong. Looked up from germline, CDR1 is SGHTA and CDR2 is FQGNSA. The CDR3 runs to 12 residues. CDR3 sequence: CASSLEGQDQYF. Here the CDR3 DNA reads TGTGCCAGCAGCTTAGAGGGACAGGACCAGTATTTT.

Many counts were recorded for this clonotype. This rearrangement joins TRBV6-2 or TRBV6-3 to TRBJ2-1; no clear D gene. The V end lost 2 bases, the J end lost 3 bases, and 8 bases lay between the germline ends. CDR1 is MNHEY and CDR2 is SVGEGT in the germline V gene. This CDR3 is built from 14 residues. The DNA of the CDR3 is TGTGCCAGCAGTTACGATTACAGCTACAATGAGCAGTTCTTC. This gives the protein CASSYDYSYNEQFF.

Remarks on this clonotype: This may come from a read error, since a much larger clone is one base off. The chain has TRBV12-3 or TRBV12-4 and TRBJ2-5, with D tentatively TRBD1 or TRBD2 (5 bases each). The CDR3 runs to 15 residues. V lost 6 bases to trimming and J lost 3 bases, with 17 bases between them. CDR3 loop: CASSPRDREKETQYF. For the CDR3, the DNA is TGTGCCAGCAGCCCCCGGGACCGGGAAAAAGAGACCCAGTACTTC.

At least ten counts were recorded for this clonotype. This chain connects TRBV2 to TRBJ2-5; TRBD2 matches 7 bases. The CDR3 runs to 13 residues. Per germline, CDR1 SNHLY and CDR2 FYNNEI. After removal of 1 base from V and 4 bases from J, the junction contained 0 bases not matched to a gene. The CDR3 coding sequence is TGTGCCAGCAGTGAAGGGGGGGGAGAGACCCAGTACTTC. Its translation: CASSEGGGETQYF.

The CDR3 coding sequence is TGTGCCAGCAGTAGGACAGGGGGCCCCTACGAGCAGTACTTC. Its translation: CASSRTGGPYEQYF. V usage is TRBV6-1 and J usage is TRBJ2-7; 11 bases align to TRBD1. V was clipped by 5 bases and J by 2 bases; unmatched bases: 2. The CDR3 is made up of 14 amino acids. CDR1 is MNHNS and CDR2 is SASEGT in the germline V gene.

This clonotype was recorded at least ten times. The rearrangement uses TRBV18 and TRBJ1-1; D is possibly TRBD1 (5 bases). The CDR3 sequence is 14 residues long. V was trimmed by 1 base and J by 4 bases, leaving 10 bases between them. Germline V gives CDR1 KGHSH, CDR2 LQKENI. DNA for the CDR3: TGTGCCAGCTCACCACGGTGGGACGGCACTGAAGCTTTCTTT. It translates to CASSPRWDGTEAFF.

This clonotype was picked up many times. V and J are TRBV12-3 or TRBV12-4 and TRBJ1-1; TRBD1 matches 7 bases. This CDR3 region has 13 residues. The ends lost 0 bases at V and 10 bases at J; junction bases unmatched: 5. CDR3 nucleotide sequence: TGTGCCAGCAGTTTAGCGCGGGACAGAGGAGCTTTCTTT. Translated: CASSLARDRGAFF.

The CDR3 DNA is TGCGCCAGCAGCCAAGTGGGACAGCGGTACACTGAAGCTTTCTTT. This codes for CASSQVGQRYTEAFF. J is TRBJ1-1 and V is TRBV4-1; TRBD1 aligns across 7 bases. CDR1 is MGHRA, CDR2 YSYEKL, per germline. V dropped 1 base and J dropped 3; count of bases not matched to a gene: 5. The CDR3 length is 15 residues.

About this clonotype: A far larger clone is only one base removed, so a read error is likely. This rearrangement joins TRBV27 to TRBJ1-1, with 8 bases fitting TRBD1. The CDR3 is 15 residues long. In germline, CDR1 is MNHEY, CDR2 SMNVEV (reference sequence). The V segment lost 5 bases and the J segment 3 bases; nucleotides outside the gene matches: 8. The CDR3 nucleotides are TGTGCCAGCAGTCCCCTGGACAGGGCCGACACTGAAGCTTTCTTT. Amino acids: CASSPLDRADTEAFF.

The chain recombines TRBV2 with TRBJ1-1, with TRBD1 matching 8 bases. Trimming took 6 bases from V and 5 from J; bases not matched to a gene: 5. The CDR3 consists of 13 residues. Germline CDR1 SNHLY, CDR2 FYNNEI. CDR3 loop: CASRGQGRTEAFF. CDR3 DNA sequence: TGTGCCAGCAGAGGACAGGGTCGGACTGAAGCTTTCTTT.

This clonotype appeared many times. V is TRBV30 and J is TRBJ2-7, with D possibly TRBD2 on 6 matching bases. Germline loops: CDR1 GTSNPN, CDR2 SVGIG (reference sequence). V lost 1 base, J lost 2 bases, and 12 bases lay in between. The CDR3 is made up of 14 amino acids. CDR3 bases: TGTGCCTGGAGTGAGGAGGGGTCGGCCTACGAGCAGTACTTC. This translates into CAWSEEGSAYEQYF.

This clonotype has at least ten counts. The chain couples TRBV3-1 to TRBJ2-1; D gene ambiguous. CDR1 is LGHDT, CDR2 YNNKEL, per germline (reference sequence). Trimming removed 4 bases at V and 0 bases at J, with 7 bases between. This CDR3 region has 14 residues. CDR3: CASSPPSSYNEQFF. CDR3 sequence (DNA): TGTGCCAGCAGCCCACCGAGCTCCTACAATGAGCAGTTCTTC.

In this sample, this clonotype turned up a few times. Germline is not matched at one junction end, which may reflect a read error. The chain uses TRBV5-1 and TRBJ1-5; no clear D. CDR1 and CDR2 from the germline V gene are SGHRS and YFSETQ. This CDR3 contains 14 residues. The CDR3 region is CASSLGAGDQPQHF. The CDR3 nucleotides read TGCGCCAGCAGCTTGGGTGCTGGGGATCAACCCCAGCATTTT.